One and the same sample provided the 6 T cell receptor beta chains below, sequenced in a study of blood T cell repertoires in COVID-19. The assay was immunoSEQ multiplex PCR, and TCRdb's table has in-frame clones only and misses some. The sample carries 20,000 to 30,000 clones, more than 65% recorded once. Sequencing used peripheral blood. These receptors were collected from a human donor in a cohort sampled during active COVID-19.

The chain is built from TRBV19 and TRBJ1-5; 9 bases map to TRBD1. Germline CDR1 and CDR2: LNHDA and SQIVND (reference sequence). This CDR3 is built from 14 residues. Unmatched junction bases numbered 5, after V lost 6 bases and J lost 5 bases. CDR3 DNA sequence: TGTGCCAGTAGGCAGGGACAGGGTTATCAGCCCCAGCATTTT. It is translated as CASRQGQGYQPQHF.

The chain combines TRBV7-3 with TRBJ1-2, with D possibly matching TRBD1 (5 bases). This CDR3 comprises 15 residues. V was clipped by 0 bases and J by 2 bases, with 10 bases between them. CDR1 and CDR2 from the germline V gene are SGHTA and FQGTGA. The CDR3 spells CASSLTPGPNYGYTF. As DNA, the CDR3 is TGTGCCAGCAGCTTAACCCCAGGGCCCAACTATGGCTACACCTTC.

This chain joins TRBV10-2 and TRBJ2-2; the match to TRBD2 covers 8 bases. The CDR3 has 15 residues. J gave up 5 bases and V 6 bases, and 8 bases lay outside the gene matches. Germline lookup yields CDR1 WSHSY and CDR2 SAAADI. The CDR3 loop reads CASRAAGGRTGELFF. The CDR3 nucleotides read TGCGCCAGCAGGGCGGCGGGAGGTCGGACCGGGGAGCTGTTTTTT.

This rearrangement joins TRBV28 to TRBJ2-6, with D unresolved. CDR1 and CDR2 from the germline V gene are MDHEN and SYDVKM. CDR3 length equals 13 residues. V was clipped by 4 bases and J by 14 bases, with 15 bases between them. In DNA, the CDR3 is TGTGCCAGCAGTTCCCCTCCCCAGACAATCCTGACTTTC. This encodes CASSSPPQTILTF.

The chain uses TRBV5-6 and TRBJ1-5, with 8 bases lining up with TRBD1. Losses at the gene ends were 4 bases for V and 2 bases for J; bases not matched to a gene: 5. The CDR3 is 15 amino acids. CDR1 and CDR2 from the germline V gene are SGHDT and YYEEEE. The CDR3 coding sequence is TGTGCCAGCAGCCCCAACAGGGGGGGCAATCAGCCCCAGCATTTT. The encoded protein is CASSPNRGGNQPQHF.

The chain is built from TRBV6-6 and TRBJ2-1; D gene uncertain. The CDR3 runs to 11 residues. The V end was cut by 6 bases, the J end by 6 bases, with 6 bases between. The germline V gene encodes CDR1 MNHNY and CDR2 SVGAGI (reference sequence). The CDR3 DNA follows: TGTGCCAGCAGCACTACCAATGAGCAGTTCTTC. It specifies CASSTTNEQFF.